The 8 T cell receptor beta chains presented below share a single source sample, sequenced in a study of cytomegalovirus exposure and HLA in healthy donors. The PCR contained 60 Vbeta and 13 Jbeta primers. The method was immunoSEQ multiplex PCR; TCRdb's version includes in-frame clones alone and lacks a portion of them. Of about 21,000 clones in the sample, around 73% were seen once. Sequencing was done on a sample of PBMCs. The receptors originated from a man aged 60 to 69 in good health and CMV-seronegative.

The chain is built from TRBV5-1 and TRBJ2-1; TRBD1 agrees at 7 bases. Trimming took 4 bases from V and 5 from J; bases not matched to a gene: 12. From germline, CDR1 is SGHRS and CDR2 YFSETQ. The CDR3 length is 16 residues. The CDR3 protein is CASSPGDRDLHNEQFF. DNA for the CDR3: TGCGCCAGCAGCCCCGGCGACAGGGACCTGCACAATGAGCAGTTCTTC.

The rearrangement joins TRBV2 to TRBJ2-7; 8 bases are shared with TRBD1. The CDR3 covers 14 residues. Looked up from germline, CDR1 is SNHLY and CDR2 is FYNNEI. V gave up 9 bases and J gave up 2 bases; unmatched junction bases: 9. CDR3 DNA: TGTGCCAGTGGGGTAGACAGGGGTCCCTACGAGCAGTACTTC. It yields the protein CASGVDRGPYEQYF.

This chain connects TRBV7-2 to TRBJ2-7, with D perhaps TRBD2 (5 bases). CDR1 is SGHTA and CDR2 is FQGNSA in the germline V gene. This CDR3 spans 14 amino acids. V was trimmed by 3 bases and J by 2 bases, leaving 11 bases between them. The CDR3 nucleotides read TGTGCCAGCAGCTTGAGCGGAGCCACCTACGAGCAGTACTTC. Amino acid sequence: CASSLSGATYEQYF.

The chain joins TRBV16 to TRBJ2-7, with no clear D. The CDR3 spans 14 residues. V lost 0 bases and J lost 6, with 12 bases in between. Germline CDR1 KGHSY, CDR2 FQNENV. Written as DNA, the CDR3 is TGTGCCAGCAGCCAATCTTCCGGGTTTAGCGAGCAGTACTTC. This sequence encodes CASSQSSGFSEQYF.

The rearrangement uses TRBV5-1 and TRBJ2-5, with 7 bases aligning to TRBD1. The end of the DNA aligns better with TRBJ2-7, so the J call may be wrong. The CDR3 consists of 13 residues. The germline CDR1 and CDR2 sequences are SGHRS and YFSETQ. CDR3 nucleotide sequence: TGCGCCAGCAGCTCGTACAGGGGTACCGAGCAGTACTTC. Amino acid sequence: CASSSYRGTEQYF.

This clone was picked up a small number of times. The chain couples TRBV10-2 to TRBJ1-2, with 7 positions matching TRBD1. The V and J ends lost 2 bases and 8 bases, in that order; junction bases with no gene match: 5. CDR1 is WSHSY and CDR2 is SAAADI in the germline V gene. The CDR3 sequence is 13 residues long. The CDR3 DNA sequence: TGCGCCAGCAGTGAGACAGGGGTCGGGGGCTACACCTTC. Translated: CASSETGVGGYTF.

A remark on this clone: This specimen includes other DNA sequences encoding the same CDR3. The chain carries TRBV6-6 and TRBJ1-4, with D possibly TRBD1 on 6 matching bases. V was shortened by 7 bases and J by 10 bases, with 19 bases between the two germline ends. This CDR3 region has 14 residues. Germline values: CDR1 MNHNY, CDR2 SVGAGI (reference sequence). CDR3 DNA sequence: TGTGCCAGCACAGAAACAGGGTCGGGGGGAAAACTGTTTTTT. Amino acid sequence: CASTETGSGGKLFF.

The chain uses TRBV27 and TRBJ1-6; D gene unclear. The CDR3 is made up of 14 amino acids. Trimming pared 1 base from V and 10 bases from J, leaving 11 bases between. Germline CDR1 and CDR2: MNHEY and SMNVEV (reference sequence). CDR3 sequence (DNA): TGTGCCAGCAGTTTATTACCGCGAGGGTCACCCCTCCACTTT. The encoded protein is CASSLLPRGSPLHF.